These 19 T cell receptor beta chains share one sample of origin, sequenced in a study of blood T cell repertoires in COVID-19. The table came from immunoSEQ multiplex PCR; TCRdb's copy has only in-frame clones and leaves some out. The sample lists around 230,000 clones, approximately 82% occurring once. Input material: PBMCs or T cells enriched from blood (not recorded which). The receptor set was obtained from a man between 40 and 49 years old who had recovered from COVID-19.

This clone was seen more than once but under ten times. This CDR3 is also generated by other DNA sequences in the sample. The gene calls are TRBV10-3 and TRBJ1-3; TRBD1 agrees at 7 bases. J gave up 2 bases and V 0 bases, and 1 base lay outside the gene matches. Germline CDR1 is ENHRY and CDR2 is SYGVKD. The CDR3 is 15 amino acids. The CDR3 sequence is CAISESTGTGNTIYF. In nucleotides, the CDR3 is TGTGCCATCAGTGAGTCGACAGGGACTGGAAACACCATATATTTT.

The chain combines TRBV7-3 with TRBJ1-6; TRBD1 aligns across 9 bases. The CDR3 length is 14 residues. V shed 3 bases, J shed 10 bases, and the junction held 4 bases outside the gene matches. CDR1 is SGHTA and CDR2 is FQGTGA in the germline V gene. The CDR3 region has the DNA TGTGCCAGCAGCTTGGGGACAGGGAAATCACCCCTCCACTTT. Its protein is CASSLGTGKSPLHF.

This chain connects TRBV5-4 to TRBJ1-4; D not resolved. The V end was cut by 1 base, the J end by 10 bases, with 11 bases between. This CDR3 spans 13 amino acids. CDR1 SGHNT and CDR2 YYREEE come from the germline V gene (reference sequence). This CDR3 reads CASSLSQAAKLFF. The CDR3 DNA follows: TGTGCCAGCAGCTTGAGCCAGGCCGCAAAACTGTTTTTT.

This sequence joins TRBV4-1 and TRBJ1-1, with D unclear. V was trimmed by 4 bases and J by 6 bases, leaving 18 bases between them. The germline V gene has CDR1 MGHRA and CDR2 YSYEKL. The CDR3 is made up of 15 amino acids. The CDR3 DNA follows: TGCGCCAGCAGCCTATCAGGTCATGTTGGGTCTGAAGCTTTCTTT. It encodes CASSLSGHVGSEAFF.

CDR3: CASMTSGGLKNIQYF. In DNA, the CDR3 is TGTGCCAGCATGACTAGCGGGGGCCTCAAAAACATTCAGTACTTC. The chain carries TRBV6-9 and TRBJ2-4, with TRBD2 matching 12 bases. The CDR3 loop spans 15 amino acids. Trimming at V came to 7 bases and at J to 3 bases, leaving 4 bases not matched to a gene. In germline, CDR1 is MNHGY, CDR2 SVAAGI.

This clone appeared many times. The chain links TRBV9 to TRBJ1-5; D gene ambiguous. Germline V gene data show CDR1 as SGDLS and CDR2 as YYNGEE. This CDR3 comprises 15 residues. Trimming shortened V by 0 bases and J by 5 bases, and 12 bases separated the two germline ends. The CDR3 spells CASSVDGGRDQPQHF. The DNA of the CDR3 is TGTGCCAGCAGCGTAGATGGAGGGCGCGATCAGCCCCAGCATTTT.

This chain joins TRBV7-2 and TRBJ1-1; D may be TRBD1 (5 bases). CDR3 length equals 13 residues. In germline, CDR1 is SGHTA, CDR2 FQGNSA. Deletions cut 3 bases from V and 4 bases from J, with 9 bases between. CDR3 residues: CASSFGGSTEAFF. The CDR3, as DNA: TGTGCCAGCAGCTTCGGGGGGAGCACTGAAGCTTTCTTT.

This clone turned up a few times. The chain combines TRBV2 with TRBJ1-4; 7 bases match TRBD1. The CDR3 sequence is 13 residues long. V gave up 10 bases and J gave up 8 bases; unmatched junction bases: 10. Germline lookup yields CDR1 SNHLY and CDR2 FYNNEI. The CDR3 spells CATGRDRQEKLFF. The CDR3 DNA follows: TGTGCCACCGGACGGGACAGACAAGAAAAACTGTTTTTT. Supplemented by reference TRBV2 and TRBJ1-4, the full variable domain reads EPEVTQTPSHQVTQMGQEVILRCVPISNHLYFYWYRQILGQKVEFLVSFYNNEISEKSEIFDDQFSVERPDGSNFTLKIRSTKLEDSAMYFCATGRDRQEKLFFGSGTQLSVL.

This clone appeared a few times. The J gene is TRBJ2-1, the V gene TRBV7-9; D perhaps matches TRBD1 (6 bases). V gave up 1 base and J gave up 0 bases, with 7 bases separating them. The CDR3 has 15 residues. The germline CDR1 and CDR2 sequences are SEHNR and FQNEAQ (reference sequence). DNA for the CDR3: TGTGCCAGCAGCTTAGAGGACAGCTCCTACAATGAGCAGTTCTTC. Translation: CASSLEDSSYNEQFF.

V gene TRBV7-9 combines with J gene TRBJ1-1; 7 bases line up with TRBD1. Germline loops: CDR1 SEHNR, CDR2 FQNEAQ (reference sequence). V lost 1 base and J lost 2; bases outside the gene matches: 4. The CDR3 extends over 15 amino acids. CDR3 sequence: CASSLGTGPNTEAFF. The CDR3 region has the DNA TGTGCCAGCAGCTTAGGGACAGGTCCTAACACTGAAGCTTTCTTT.

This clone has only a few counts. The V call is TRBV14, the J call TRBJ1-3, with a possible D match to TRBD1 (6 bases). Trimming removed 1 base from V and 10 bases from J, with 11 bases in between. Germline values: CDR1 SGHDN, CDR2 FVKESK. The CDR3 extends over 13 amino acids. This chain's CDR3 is CASSQGTVKTIYF. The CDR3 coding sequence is TGTGCCAGCAGCCAAGGGACAGTCAAAACCATATATTTT. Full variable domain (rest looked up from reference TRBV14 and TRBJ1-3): EAGVTQFPSHSVIEKGQTVTLRCDPISGHDNLYWYRRVMGKEIKFLLHFVKESKQDESGMPNNRFLAERTGGTYSTLKVQPAELEDSGVYFCASSQGTVKTIYFGEGSWLTVV.

DNA for the CDR3: TGTGCCAGCAGACCCTTCCCGGGGGGTCGAGGAGAGACCCAGTACTTC. It encodes CASRPFPGGRGETQYF. This sequence joins TRBV11-2 and TRBJ2-5, with 7 bases identical to TRBD2. Germline V CDR1 and CDR2: SGHAT, FQNNGV. With 6 bases clipped from V and 4 bases from J, the junction kept 14 bases outside the gene matches. This CDR3 is built from 16 residues.

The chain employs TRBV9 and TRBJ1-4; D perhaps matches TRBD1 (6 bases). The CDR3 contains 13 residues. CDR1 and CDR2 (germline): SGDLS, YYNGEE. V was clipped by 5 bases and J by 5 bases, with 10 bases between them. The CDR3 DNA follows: TGTGCCAGCAGGACAGGAAACAATGAAAAACTGTTTTTT. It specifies CASRTGNNEKLFF.

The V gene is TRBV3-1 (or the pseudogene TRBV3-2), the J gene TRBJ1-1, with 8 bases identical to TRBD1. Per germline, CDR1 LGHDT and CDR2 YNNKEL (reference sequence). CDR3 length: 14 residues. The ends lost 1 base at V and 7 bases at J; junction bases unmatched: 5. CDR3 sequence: CASSQGGTGFEAFF. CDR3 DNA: TGTGCCAGCAGCCAAGGCGGGACAGGATTTGAAGCTTTCTTT.

The CDR3 reads CASVQGGSEKLFF. The CDR3 DNA follows: TGTGCCAGCGTACAGGGAGGGAGTGAAAAACTGTTTTTT. This rearrangement joins TRBV28 to TRBJ1-4, with TRBD1 as a possible D gene (6 bases). This CDR3 is built from 13 residues. V lost 8 bases and J lost 7, with 14 bases in between. Germline V gives CDR1 MDHEN, CDR2 SYDVKM. Variable domain in full (rest from reference TRBV28 and TRBJ1-4): DVKVTQSSRYLVKRTGEKVFLECVQDMDHENMFWYRQDPGLGLRLIYFSYDVKMKEKGDIPEGYSVSREKKERFSLILESASTNQTSMYLCASVQGGSEKLFFGSGTQLSVL.

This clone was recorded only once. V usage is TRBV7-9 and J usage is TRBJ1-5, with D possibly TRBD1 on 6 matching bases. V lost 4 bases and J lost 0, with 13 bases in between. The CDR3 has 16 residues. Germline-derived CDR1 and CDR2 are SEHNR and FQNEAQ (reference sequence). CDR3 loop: CASSSTQGPSNQPQHF. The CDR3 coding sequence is TGTGCCAGCAGCTCTACGCAGGGGCCTAGCAATCAGCCCCAGCATTTT. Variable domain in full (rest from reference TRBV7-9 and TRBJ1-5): DTGVSQNPRHKITKRGQNVTFRCDPISEHNRLYWYRQTLGQGPEFLTYFQNEAQLEKSRLLSDRFSAERPKGSFSTLEIQRTEQGDSAMYLCASSSTQGPSNQPQHFGDGTRLSIL.

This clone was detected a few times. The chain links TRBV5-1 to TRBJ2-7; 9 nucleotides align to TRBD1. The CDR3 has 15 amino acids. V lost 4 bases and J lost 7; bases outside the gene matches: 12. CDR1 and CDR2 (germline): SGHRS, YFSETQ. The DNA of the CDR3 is TGCGCCAGCAGCCCTCGGCGGGGGACAGGGCTAGAGCAGTACTTC. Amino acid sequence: CASSPRRGTGLEQYF. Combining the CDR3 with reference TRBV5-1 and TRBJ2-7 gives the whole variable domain KAGVTQTPRYLIKTRGQQVTLSCSPISGHRSVSWYQQTPGQGLQFLFEYFSETQRNKGNFPGRFSGRQFSNSRSEMNVSTLELGDSALYLCASSPRRGTGLEQYFGPGTRLTVT.

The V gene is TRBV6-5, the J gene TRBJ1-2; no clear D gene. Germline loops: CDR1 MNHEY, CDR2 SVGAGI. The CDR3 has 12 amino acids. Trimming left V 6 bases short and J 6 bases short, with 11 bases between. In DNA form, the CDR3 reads TGTGCCAGCAGGGGAGATGGGCATGGCTACACCTTC. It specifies CASRGDGHGYTF.

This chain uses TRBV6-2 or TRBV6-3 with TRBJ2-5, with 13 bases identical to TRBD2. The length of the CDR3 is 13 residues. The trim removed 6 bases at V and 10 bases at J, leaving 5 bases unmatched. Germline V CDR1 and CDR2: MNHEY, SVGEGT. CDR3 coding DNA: TGTGCCAGCAGCCCGACTAGCGGGGGGATCCAGTACTTC. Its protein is CASSPTSGGIQYF.